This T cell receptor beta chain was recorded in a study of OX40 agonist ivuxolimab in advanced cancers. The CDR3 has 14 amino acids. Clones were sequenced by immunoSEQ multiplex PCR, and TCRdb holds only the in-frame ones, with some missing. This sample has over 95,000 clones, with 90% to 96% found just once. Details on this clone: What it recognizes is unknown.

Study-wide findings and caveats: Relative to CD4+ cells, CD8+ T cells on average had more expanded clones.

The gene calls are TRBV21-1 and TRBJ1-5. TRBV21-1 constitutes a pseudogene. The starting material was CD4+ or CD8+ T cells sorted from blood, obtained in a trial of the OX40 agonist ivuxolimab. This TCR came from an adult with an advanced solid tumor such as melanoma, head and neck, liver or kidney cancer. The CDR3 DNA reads TGTGCCAGCAGCAAAAGAAAGGTGGGTCAGCCCCAGCATTTT. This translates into CASSKRKVGQPQHF.